This TCR beta chain was sequenced in a study of tumor and adjacent non-tumor tissue in lung cancer. This CDR3 contains 18 residues. Germline V gene lookup returns CDR1 SGHRS and CDR2 YFSETQ. V was pared by 3 bases and J by 2 bases, with 22 bases between. This clonotype was seen a single time. Three rounds of nested PCR, following a modified ARM-PCR protocol, produced the TCRbeta library. TCRdb analysed the multiplex PCR reads with MiXCR anew, one entry per CDR3 protein. This sample yields roughly 49,000 distinct CDR3 sequences, of which 74% are seen a single time; about 23% belongs to the top ten. No cell sorting was done before RNA was extracted from the tissue. This non-tumor lung sample came from over 3 cm beyond the tumor edge.

V usage is TRBV5-1 and J usage is TRBJ2-3, with a tentative D call TRBD1 (6 bases). This TCR came from a woman aged 55 to 70 with non-small cell lung cancer. Sequenced material: distant non-tumor lung tissue. This chain's CDR3 is CASSSRQVARSLTDTQYF. In DNA form, the CDR3 reads TGCGCCAGCAGCTCTCGACAGGTGGCTCGGTCCCTCACAGATACGCAGTATTTT.